Listed below are T cell receptor beta chains from one sample, sequenced in a study of cytomegalovirus exposure and HLA in healthy donors. The table came from immunoSEQ multiplex PCR; TCRdb's copy has only in-frame clones and leaves some out. The sample has roughly 100,000 clones, 70% to 80% seen once. Sequencing input: PBMCs. The receptor source for this set is a male donor in good health and CMV-seropositive. The CDR3 runs from the conserved cysteine through the conserved F or W. The order of the fields is D gene, J gene, V gene, clone size, CDR3 DNA, CDR3 protein. D genes are given only for firm matches. Clone size is given for some rows only: seen once, a few or many times, or a class if the clone is expanded.

>TRBD1|TRBJ1-4|TRBV27|NA
TGTGCCAGCAGTTGGACAGGGCTTAATGAAAAACTGTTTTTT
CASSWTGLNEKLFF
>TRBD1|TRBJ1-4|TRBV6-1|few
TGTGCCAGCAGTGGGGGGGACAGGTGGGATGAAAAACTGTTTTTT
CASSGGDRWDEKLFF
>NA|TRBJ1-5|TRBV13|NA
TGTGCCAGCAGCTTAGCTGGGCGCAATCAGCCCCAGCATTTT
CASSLAGRNQPQHF
>TRBD1|TRBJ1-4|TRBV4-2|NA
TGTGCCAGCAGCCAAGGGGGAGGACAGGGGTGGGATAATGAAAAACTGTTTTTT
CASSQGGGQGWDNEKLFF
>NA|TRBJ2-1|TRBV15|NA
TGTGCCACCACCATAGTTATGAAAGCGGAGAGCTCCTACAATGAGCAGTTCTTC
CATTIVMKAESSYNEQFF
>NA|TRBJ2-5|TRBV4-3|NA
TGCGCCAGCAGCCCCTCCCGGAGACCCCTGGAGACCCAGTACTTC
CASSPSRRPLETQYF
>NA|TRBJ2-7|TRBV4-1|NA
TGCGCCAGCAGCCGGGGGGATTCCTACGAGCAGTACTTC
CASSRGDSYEQYF
>TRBD1|TRBJ1-5|TRBV11-3|NA
TGTGCCAGCAGCTCCGACAGGGAGGAAAGTAGCAATCAGCCCCAGCATTTT
CASSSDREESSNQPQHF
>TRBD2|TRBJ2-7|TRBV6-6|few
TGTGCCAGCAGTACACCGGGACTAGCCCCCTACGAGCAGTACTTC
CASSTPGLAPYEQYF
>TRBD1|TRBJ1-1|TRBV7-9|NA
TGTGCCAGCAGCTGGGGACAGGCGAACACTGAAGCTTTCTTT
CASSWGQANTEAFF
>NA|TRBJ2-5|TRBV29-1|NA
TGCAGCGTTGGGACTACTGCTGTTGAGACCCAGTACTTC
CSVGTTAVETQYF
>NA|TRBJ1-3|TRBV18|NA
TGTGCCAGCTCACTCGGGACTGGAAACACCATATATTTT
CASSLGTGNTIYF
>NA|TRBJ2-4|TRBV7-9|NA
TGTGCCAGCAGTAAGTTTCAAGGCGGACATGGAGACATTCAGTACTTC
CASSKFQGGHGDIQYF
>NA|TRBJ2-7|TRBV9|NA
TGTGCCAGCAGCCCTACGACAGGTACCTACGAGCAGTACTTC
CASSPTTGTYEQYF